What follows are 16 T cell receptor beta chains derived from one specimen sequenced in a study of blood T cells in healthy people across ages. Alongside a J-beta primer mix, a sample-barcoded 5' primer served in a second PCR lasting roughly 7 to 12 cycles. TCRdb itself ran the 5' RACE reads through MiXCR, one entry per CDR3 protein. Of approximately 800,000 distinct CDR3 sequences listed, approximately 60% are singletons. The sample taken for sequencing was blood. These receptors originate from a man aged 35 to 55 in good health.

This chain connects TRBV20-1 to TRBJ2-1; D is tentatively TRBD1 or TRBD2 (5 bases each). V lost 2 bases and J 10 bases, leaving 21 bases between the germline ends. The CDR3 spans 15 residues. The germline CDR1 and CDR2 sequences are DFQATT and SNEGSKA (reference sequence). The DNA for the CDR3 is TGCAGTGCTAGATTCCCCGGGACCTCCCGGGGCGAGCAGTTCTTC. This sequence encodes CSARFPGTSRGEQFF.

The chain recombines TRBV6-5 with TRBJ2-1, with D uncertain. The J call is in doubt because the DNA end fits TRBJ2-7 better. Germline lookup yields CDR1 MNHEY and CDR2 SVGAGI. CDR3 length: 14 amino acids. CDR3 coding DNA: TGTGCCAGCCGCCCAGACCTTTCCTACAATGAGCAGTACTTC. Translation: CASRPDLSYNEQYF.

As DNA, the CDR3 is TGTGCCAGCAAGCCAGCCCCCTACGAGCAGTACTTC. Translated, it gives CASKPAPYEQYF. The chain links TRBV28 to TRBJ2-5, with no clear D. The end of the DNA is better explained by TRBJ2-7, so the J call may be wrong. The V gene's germline CDR1 is MDHEN and CDR2 SYDVKM. The CDR3 sequence is 12 residues long.

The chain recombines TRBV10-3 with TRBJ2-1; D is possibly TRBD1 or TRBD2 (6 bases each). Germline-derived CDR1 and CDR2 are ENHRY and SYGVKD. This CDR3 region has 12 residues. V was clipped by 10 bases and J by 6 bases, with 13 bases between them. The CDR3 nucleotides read TGTGCCACGGAGGGGGGCTCCAATGAGCAGTTCTTC. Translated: CATEGGSNEQFF.

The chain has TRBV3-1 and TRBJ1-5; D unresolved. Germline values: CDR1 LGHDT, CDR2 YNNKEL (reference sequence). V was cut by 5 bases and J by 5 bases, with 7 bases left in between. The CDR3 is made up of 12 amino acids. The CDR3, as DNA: TGTGCCAGCAGCTACTCCGATCAGCCCCAGCATTTT. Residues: CASSYSDQPQHF.

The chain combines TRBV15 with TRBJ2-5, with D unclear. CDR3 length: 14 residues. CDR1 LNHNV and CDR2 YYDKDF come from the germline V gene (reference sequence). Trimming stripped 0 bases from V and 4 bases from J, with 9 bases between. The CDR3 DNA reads TGTGCCACCAGCAGAGATAGGATTTCAGAGACCCAGTACTTC. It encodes CATSRDRISETQYF.

The CDR3 DNA follows: TGTGCCATCAGTGCCGGGACATTGGAATCACCCCTCCACTTT. Protein sequence: CAISAGTLESPLHF. V usage is TRBV10-3 and J usage is TRBJ1-6; TRBD1 might be the D (6 bases). Germline values: CDR1 ENHRY, CDR2 SYGVKD. This CDR3 spans 14 amino acids. V was trimmed by 4 bases and J by 10 bases, leaving 14 bases between them.

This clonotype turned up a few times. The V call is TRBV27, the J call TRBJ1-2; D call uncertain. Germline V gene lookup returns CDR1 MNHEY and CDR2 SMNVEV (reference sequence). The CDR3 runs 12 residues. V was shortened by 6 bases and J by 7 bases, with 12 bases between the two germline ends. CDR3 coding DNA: TGTGCCAGCAGGGCCGGGTTGAGTGGCTACACCTTC. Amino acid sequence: CASRAGLSGYTF.

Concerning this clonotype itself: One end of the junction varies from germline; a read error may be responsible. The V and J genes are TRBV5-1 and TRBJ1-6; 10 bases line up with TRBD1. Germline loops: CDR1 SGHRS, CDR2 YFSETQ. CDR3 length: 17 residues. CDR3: CTSSGDRGLSYNSPLHF. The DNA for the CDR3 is TGCACCAGCAGCGGGGACAGGGGTTTGTCCTATAATTCACCCCTCCACTTT.

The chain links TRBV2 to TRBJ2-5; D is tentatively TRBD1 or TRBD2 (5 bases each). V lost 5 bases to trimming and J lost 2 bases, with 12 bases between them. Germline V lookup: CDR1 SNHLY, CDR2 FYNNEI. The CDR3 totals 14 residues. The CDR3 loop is CASSIHGGQETQYF. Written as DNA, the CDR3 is TGTGCCAGCAGTATCCATGGGGGACAAGAGACCCAGTACTTC.

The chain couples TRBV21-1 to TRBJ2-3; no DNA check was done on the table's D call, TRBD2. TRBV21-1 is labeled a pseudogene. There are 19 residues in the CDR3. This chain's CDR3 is CASSNPPGASGSGGDTQYF. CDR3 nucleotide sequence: TGTGCCAGCAGCAACCCACCTGGGGCTAGCGGGAGCGGGGGTGATACGCAGTATTTT.

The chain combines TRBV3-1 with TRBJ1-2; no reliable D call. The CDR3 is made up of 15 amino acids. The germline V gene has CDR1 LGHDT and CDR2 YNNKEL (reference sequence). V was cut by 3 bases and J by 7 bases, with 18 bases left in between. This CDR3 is CASSHPNLGHGGYTF. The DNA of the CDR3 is TGTGCCAGCAGCCACCCAAATTTGGGTCACGGTGGCTACACCTTC.

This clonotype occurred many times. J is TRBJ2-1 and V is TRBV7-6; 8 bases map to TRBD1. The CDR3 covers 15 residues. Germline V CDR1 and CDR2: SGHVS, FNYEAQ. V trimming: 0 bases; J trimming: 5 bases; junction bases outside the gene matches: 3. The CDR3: CASSLAGQGNNEQFF. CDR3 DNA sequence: TGTGCCAGCAGCTTAGCTGGACAGGGTAACAATGAGCAGTTCTTC.

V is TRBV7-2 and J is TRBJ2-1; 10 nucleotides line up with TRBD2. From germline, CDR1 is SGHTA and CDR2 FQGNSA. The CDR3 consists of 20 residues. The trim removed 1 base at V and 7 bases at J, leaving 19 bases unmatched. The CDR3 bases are TGTGCCAGCAGCTTAGAGCGGGCTAGCGGGAGTACCAGGACTGGGAATGAGCAGTTCTTC. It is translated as CASSLERASGSTRTGNEQFF.

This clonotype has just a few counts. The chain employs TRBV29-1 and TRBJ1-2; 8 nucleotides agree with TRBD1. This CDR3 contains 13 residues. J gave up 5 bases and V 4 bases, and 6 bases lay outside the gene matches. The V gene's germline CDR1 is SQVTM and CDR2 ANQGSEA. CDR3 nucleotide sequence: TGCAGCGTTGGGGAGACAGGGGAGTATGGCTACACCTTC. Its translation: CSVGETGEYGYTF.

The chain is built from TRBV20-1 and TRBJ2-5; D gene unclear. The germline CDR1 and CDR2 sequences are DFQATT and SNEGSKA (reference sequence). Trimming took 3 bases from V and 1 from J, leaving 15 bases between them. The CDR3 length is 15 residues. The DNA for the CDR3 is TGCAGTGCTAGCGGCCAGCCCTCAAGCCAAGAGACCCAGTACTTC. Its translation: CSASGQPSSQETQYF.